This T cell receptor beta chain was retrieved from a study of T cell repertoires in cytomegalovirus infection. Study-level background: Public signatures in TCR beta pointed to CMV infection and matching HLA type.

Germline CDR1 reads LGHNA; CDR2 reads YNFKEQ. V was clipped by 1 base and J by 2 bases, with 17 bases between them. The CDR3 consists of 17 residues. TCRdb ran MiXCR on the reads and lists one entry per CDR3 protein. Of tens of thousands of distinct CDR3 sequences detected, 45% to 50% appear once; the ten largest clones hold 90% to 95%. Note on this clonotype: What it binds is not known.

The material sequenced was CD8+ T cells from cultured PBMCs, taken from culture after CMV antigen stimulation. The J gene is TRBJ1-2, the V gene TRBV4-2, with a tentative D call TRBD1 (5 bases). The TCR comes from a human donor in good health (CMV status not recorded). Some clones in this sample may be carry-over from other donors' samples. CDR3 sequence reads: CASSQVIGERTNYGYTF. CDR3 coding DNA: TGTGCCAGCAGCCAAGTTATAGGGGAGAGAACCAACTATGGCTACACCTTC.